These 9 T cell receptor beta chains were sequenced from one sample in a study of blood T cell repertoires in COVID-19. Data came from immunoSEQ multiplex PCR; TCRdb stores just in-frame clones and leaves some out. The sample contains about 120,000 clones, 87% of which appear only once. Sequenced material: peripheral blood. The origin of the receptors is a woman in her 70s with acute or convalescent COVID-19.

V gene TRBV5-1 combines with J gene TRBJ1-3; D is perhaps TRBD1 (6 bases). Trimming shortened V by 4 bases and J by 0 bases, and 11 bases separated the two germline ends. The CDR3 length is 15 residues. Germline values: CDR1 SGHRS, CDR2 YFSETQ. CDR3 sequence reads: CASSSQGSSGNTIYF. CDR3 nucleotide sequence: TGCGCCAGCAGCAGTCAGGGGAGCTCTGGAAACACCATATATTTT.

The CDR3 nucleotides read TGTGCCAGTATCCCTGGTACTAGCGGGGGGGGGCCCTACAATGAGCAGTTCTTC. Translating gives CASIPGTSGGGPYNEQFF. The genes are TRBV19 and TRBJ2-1; 13 bases map to TRBD2. V shed 7 bases, J shed 2 bases, and the junction held 11 bases outside the gene matches. The CDR3 loop spans 18 amino acids. In germline, CDR1 is LNHDA, CDR2 SQIVND (reference sequence).

The chain has TRBV5-1 and TRBJ1-1; 11 bases line up with TRBD1. V gave up 2 bases and J gave up 1 base; unmatched junction bases: 4. Germline CDR1 SGHRS, CDR2 YFSETQ. This CDR3 has 16 amino acids. The CDR3 sequence: CASSLGQGAGNTEAFF. CDR3 in DNA: TGCGCCAGCAGCTTAGGACAGGGGGCCGGGAACACTGAAGCTTTCTTT.

V usage is TRBV5-6 and J usage is TRBJ1-2; D remains ambiguous. The CDR3 has 13 amino acids. V was shortened by 3 bases and J by 8 bases, with 14 bases between the two germline ends. The V gene's germline CDR1 is SGHDT and CDR2 YYEEEE. This CDR3 reads CASSSGLANGYTF. CDR3 DNA: TGTGCCAGCAGCTCGGGTTTGGCCAACGGCTACACCTTC.

The genes are TRBV11-3 and TRBJ2-7; 11 nucleotides line up with TRBD2. V lost 5 bases to trimming and J lost 7 bases; unmatched junction nucleotides: 13. The CDR3 totals 16 residues. Germline V CDR1 and CDR2: SGHNT, YENEEA. For the CDR3, the DNA is TGTGCCAGCAGCCAGTCCCTACTAGCGGGGGTGGGAGAGCAGTACTTC. As protein: CASSQSLLAGVGEQYF.

V usage is TRBV27 and J usage is TRBJ1-1; D may be TRBD1 (6 bases). V lost 6 bases and J lost 1, with 12 bases in between. CDR3 length equals 14 residues. Germline V gene data show CDR1 as MNHEY and CDR2 as SMNVEV (reference sequence). CDR3 coding DNA: TGTGCCAGCAGACCCGAGACAGGGAACACTGAAGCTTTCTTT. Translated, it gives CASRPETGNTEAFF.

The chain recombines TRBV5-6 with TRBJ1-5; TRBD1 matches 8 bases. J was trimmed by 2 bases and V by 7 bases; bases with no gene match: 5. CDR1 is SGHDT, CDR2 YYEEEE, per germline. This CDR3 region has 14 residues. The CDR3, as DNA: TGTGCCAGCGGGACAGGCGGAGGCAATCAGCCCCAGCATTTT. Protein product: CASGTGGGNQPQHF.

The V and J genes are TRBV27 and TRBJ2-6; 9 bases are a match to TRBD1. This CDR3 has 17 amino acids. Germline V lookup: CDR1 MNHEY, CDR2 SMNVEV (reference sequence). The ends lost 7 bases at V and 1 base at J; junction bases unmatched: 8. CDR3: CASTSGTGISGANVLTF. The DNA of the CDR3 is TGTGCCAGCACCTCTGGGACAGGGATATCTGGGGCCAACGTCCTGACTTTC.

The chain combines TRBV5-1 with TRBJ1-1; D uncertain. The CDR3 consists of 16 residues. Germline CDR1 and CDR2: SGHRS and YFSETQ. V was clipped by 0 bases and J by 0 bases, with 12 bases between them. CDR3 in DNA: TGCGCCAGCAGCTTGGCCCCCGGCGGTCTGAACACTGAAGCTTTCTTT. It translates to CASSLAPGGLNTEAFF.